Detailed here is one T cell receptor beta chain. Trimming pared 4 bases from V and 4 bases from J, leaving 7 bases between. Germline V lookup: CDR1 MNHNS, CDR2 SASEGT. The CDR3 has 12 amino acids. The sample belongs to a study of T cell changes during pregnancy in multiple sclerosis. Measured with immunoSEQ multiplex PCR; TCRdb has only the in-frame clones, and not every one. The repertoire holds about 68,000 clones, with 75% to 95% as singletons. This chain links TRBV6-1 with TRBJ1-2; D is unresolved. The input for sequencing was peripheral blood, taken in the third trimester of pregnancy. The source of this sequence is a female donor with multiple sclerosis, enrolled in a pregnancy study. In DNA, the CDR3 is TGTGCCAGCAGTGCGAGCGGCTATGGCTACACCTTC. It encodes CASSASGYGYTF.